The T cell receptor (beta chain) under discussion was sequenced for a study of T cell responses to AZD1222 COVID-19 vaccine. Findings and limits, study-wide: Samples come after the peak T cell response, not at day 14. A rise in Spike-specific TCR breadth and depth followed two AZD1222 doses.

Libraries were prepared by immunoSEQ multiplex PCR; TCRdb keeps only in-frame clonotypes and omits some of them. The sample contains over 75,000 clones, about nine tenths of which appear only once. The CDR3 runs 16 residues. Trimming removed 2 bases from V and 4 bases from J, with 15 bases in between. Germline assignment: CDR1 SGHVS and CDR2 FNYEAQ. Notes on this clone: Its antigen is undetermined.

Sequencing used peripheral blood, obtained on day 0 of AZD1222 vaccination. This receptor was identified in an adult in good health. This chain joins TRBV7-6 and TRBJ2-1; D tentatively reads TRBD1 or TRBD2 (6 bases each). The CDR3 region is CASSLREWQGYNEQFF. The DNA for the CDR3 is TGTGCCAGCAGCTTACGGGAGTGGCAGGGGTACAATGAGCAGTTCTTC.